The 3 T cell receptor beta chains below all came from one sample that was sequenced in a study of shared clonotypes between healthy human individuals. Assay: immunoSEQ multiplex PCR; the TCRdb copy retains only in-frame clones and omits some. The repertoire holds roughly 680,000 clones, roughly 72% seen once, with over 1.5% in the top ten. The sample consisted of memory CD4+ T cells sorted from blood. This sample's subset: CD45RA-negative fraction. The source is a woman under 40 in good health.

The V and J genes are TRBV19 and TRBJ2-7; D possibly corresponds to TRBD1 (6 bases). V lost 0 bases and J 2 bases, leaving 8 bases between the germline ends. The CDR3 is 14 amino acids. Germline loops: CDR1 LNHDA, CDR2 SQIVND (reference sequence). The CDR3 protein is CASSIDEGAYEQYF. The CDR3 DNA follows: TGTGCCAGTAGTATAGATGAGGGGGCCTACGAGCAGTACTTC.

The chain uses TRBV6-5 and TRBJ2-7; D is undetermined. The V and J ends lost 3 bases and 0 bases respectively, with 6 bases between them. The CDR3 totals 13 residues. Germline V lookup: CDR1 MNHEY, CDR2 SVGAGI. The CDR3 protein is CASSYGVSYEQYF. CDR3 nucleotides: TGTGCCAGCAGTTATGGAGTCTCCTACGAGCAGTACTTC.

In the case of this clone: The sample has other DNA sequences that encode this CDR3 too. V is TRBV27 and J is TRBJ2-2; D is possibly TRBD1 (5 bases). This CDR3 is built from 13 residues. Per germline, CDR1 MNHEY and CDR2 SMNVEV (reference sequence). Trimming stripped 2 bases from V and 5 bases from J, with 6 bases between. The DNA of the CDR3 is TGTGCCAGCAGTTTAAGGGGAACCGGGGAGCTGTTTTTT. This codes for CASSLRGTGELFF.